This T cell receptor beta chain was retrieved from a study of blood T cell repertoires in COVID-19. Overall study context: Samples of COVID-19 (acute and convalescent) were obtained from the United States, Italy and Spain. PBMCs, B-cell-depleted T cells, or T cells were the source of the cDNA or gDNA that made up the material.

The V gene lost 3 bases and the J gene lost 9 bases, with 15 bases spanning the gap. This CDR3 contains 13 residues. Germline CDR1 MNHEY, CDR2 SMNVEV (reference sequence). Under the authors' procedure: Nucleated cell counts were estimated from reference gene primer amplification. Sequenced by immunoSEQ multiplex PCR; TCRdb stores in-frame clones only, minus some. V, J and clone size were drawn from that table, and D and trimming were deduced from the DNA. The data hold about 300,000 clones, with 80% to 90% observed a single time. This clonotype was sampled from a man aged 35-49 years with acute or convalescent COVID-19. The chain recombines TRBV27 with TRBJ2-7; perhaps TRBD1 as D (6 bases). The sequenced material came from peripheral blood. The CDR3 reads CASSLLGDIGQYF. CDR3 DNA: TGTGCCAGCAGTTTGCTCGGGGACATCGGGCAGTACTTC.